This TCR beta chain appears in the sequencing data of a study of T-cell memory formation after mild COVID-19. Across the whole study: The study found TCR clusters largely donor specific. Points from the study as a whole: Memory sampled before infection contained some responding clones, suggesting cross-reactive memory joined. Day 37-peaking second-wave clones had unconfirmed SARS-CoV-2 specificity. Contracting CD4+ clones sat mainly in CM and EM; CD8+ in EMRA.

TCRdb redid the calling of the 5' RACE reads with MiXCR, one entry per CDR3 protein. The sample includes roughly 450,000 distinct CDR3 sequences, under 20% of them seen just once. Concerning this clonotype: Its target is not known.

There are 13 residues in the CDR3. V gave up 4 bases and J gave up 3 bases, with 8 bases separating them. Per the germline V gene, CDR1 is SGHRS and CDR2 is YFSETQ. V gene TRBV5-1 combines with J gene TRBJ2-1; D is uncertain. Sequenced sample: PBMCs or a T cell subset sorted from them (not recorded which). The sequence came from a man between 18 and 35 years old who had mild COVID-19 (a few samples of this study predate the infection). Cell type and time point are not known. DNA of the CDR3: TGCGCCAGCAGCCCAGGAAACTACAATGAGCAGTTCTTC. This translates into CASSPGNYNEQFF.